This entry lists 24 T cell receptor beta chains sequenced from one sample in a study of CD8 T cells in Susac syndrome. RNA was extracted with the RNeasy kit, and a quantity of about 0.45 to 1 ug was reverse transcribed using random hexamers. TCRdb analysed the immunoSEQ multiplex PCR reads with MiXCR anew, one entry per CDR3 protein. The table records 250,000 to 300,000 distinct CDR3 sequences, around 84% of them present only once. Sequenced: CD8+ T cells from PBMCs. Receptors originate from a human donor with multiple sclerosis.

This clonotype appeared a single time. The chain carries TRBV9 and TRBJ2-6; TRBD2 matches 7 bases. Trimming cost V 4 bases and J 0 bases; bases outside gene matches: 7. The CDR3 has 17 amino acids. Germline loops: CDR1 SGDLS, CDR2 YYNGEE. The CDR3 region has the DNA TGTGCCAGCAGCTTCTCAGCGGGGAACTCTGGGGCCAACGTCCTGACTTTC. Its protein is CASSFSAGNSGANVLTF.

This rearrangement joins TRBV5-1 to TRBJ1-3; D not certain. Deletions cut 0 bases from V and 8 bases from J, with 15 bases between. The CDR3 consists of 15 residues. Germline loops: CDR1 SGHRS, CDR2 YFSETQ. The CDR3 protein is CASSLVGSAQDTIYF. Written as DNA, the CDR3 is TGCGCCAGCAGCTTGGTGGGCTCGGCGCAGGACACCATATATTTT. Full variable domain (remainder filled in from reference TRBV5-1 and TRBJ1-3): KAGVTQTPRYLIKTRGQQVTLSCSPISGHRSVSWYQQTPGQGLQFLFEYFSETQRNKGNFPGRFSGRQFSNSRSEMNVSTLELGDSALYLCASSLVGSAQDTIYFGEGSWLTVV.

The chain employs TRBV10-3 and TRBJ1-5; D not resolved. The V gene lost 0 bases and the J gene lost 0 bases, with 12 bases spanning the gap. This CDR3 has 17 residues. The germline CDR1 and CDR2 sequences are ENHRY and SYGVKD. CDR3 bases: TGTGCCATCAGTGAGTCAACGGAATTTAATAGCAATCAGCCCCAGCATTTT. Its protein product is CAISESTEFNSNQPQHF.

In DNA form, the CDR3 reads TGTGCCAGCAGCCCAGAAGTCGAGCAGTACTTC. This codes for CASSPEVEQYF. The rearrangement uses TRBV12-3 or TRBV12-4 and TRBJ2-7; D uncertain. CDR3 length: 11 amino acids. V lost 6 bases, J lost 6 bases, and 9 bases lay in between.

The CDR3 bases are TGTGCCAGCAGCCTCTACCGGGACAGCTCCTACGAGCAGTACTTC. Translated, it gives CASSLYRDSSYEQYF. The gene calls are TRBV5-4 and TRBJ2-7; 7 bases align to TRBD1. V was clipped by 4 bases and J by 0 bases; unmatched bases: 7. The germline CDR1 and CDR2 sequences are SGHNT and YYREEE (reference sequence). The CDR3 length is 15 residues.

The chain recombines TRBV12-3 or TRBV12-4 with TRBJ1-3, with D maybe TRBD1 (5 bases). The CDR3 runs to 13 residues. V shed 8 bases and J shed 12 bases, with 20 bases lying between them. This CDR3 reads CASGHPTVDSIYF. As DNA, the CDR3 is TGTGCCAGCGGACACCCCACCGTTGATAGCATATATTTT.

V usage is TRBV5-1 and J usage is TRBJ2-4, with 9 bases aligning to TRBD1. The ends lost 0 bases at V and 7 bases at J; junction bases unmatched: 2. This CDR3 is built from 14 residues. The germline V gene encodes CDR1 SGHRS and CDR2 YFSETQ. The CDR3 DNA sequence: TGCGCCAGCAGCTTGGACAGGGGGCCGAACATTCAGTACTTC. It encodes CASSLDRGPNIQYF.

This clonotype was seen only once. V usage is TRBV28 and J usage is TRBJ1-2; D gene unclear. Looked up from germline, CDR1 is MDHEN and CDR2 is SYDVKM. There are 13 residues in the CDR3. V shed 5 bases and J shed 4 bases, with 11 bases lying between them. The CDR3 sequence is CASSHVTIYGYTF. The CDR3, as DNA: TGTGCCAGCAGTCACGTTACAATCTATGGCTACACCTTC.

J is TRBJ2-5 and V is TRBV7-9; D unclear. CDR3 size: 13 residues. V was cut by 6 bases and J by 2 bases, with 10 bases left in between. Germline V lookup: CDR1 SEHNR, CDR2 FQNEAQ (reference sequence). CDR3 coding DNA: TGTGCCAGCAGTCTTGAGATGCAAGAGACCCAGTACTTC. This encodes CASSLEMQETQYF.

The rearrangement links TRBV20-1 to TRBJ1-2; D remains unclear. Germline loops: CDR1 DFQATT, CDR2 SNEGSKA (reference sequence). Trimming took 0 bases from V and 4 from J, leaving 12 bases between them. This CDR3 spans 14 amino acids. The CDR3, as DNA: TGCAGTGCTAGAGATTTGGAGGGCGGCTATGGCTACACCTTC. It specifies CSARDLEGGYGYTF.

V is TRBV19 and J is TRBJ2-3, with D unresolved. Trimming removed 3 bases from V and 6 bases from J, with 4 bases in between. The germline V gene has CDR1 LNHDA and CDR2 SQIVND (reference sequence). CDR3 length: 11 residues. The CDR3 DNA reads TGTGCCAGTAGTATGGTTGATACGCAGTATTTT. It codes for CASSMVDTQYF.

The chain is built from TRBV7-6 and TRBJ1-5; D ambiguous. This CDR3 comprises 14 residues. Germline-derived CDR1 and CDR2 are SGHVS and FNYEAQ. V dropped 1 base and J dropped 3 bases, with 7 bases sitting between them. The CDR3 DNA follows: TGTGCCAGCAGCTTAGGAGAGGCCAATCAGCCCCAGCATTTT. This translates into CASSLGEANQPQHF.

The rearrangement links TRBV28 to TRBJ2-1, with a tentative D call TRBD2 (6 bases). Germline V CDR1 and CDR2: MDHEN, SYDVKM. The CDR3 is 15 residues long. V lost 6 bases to trimming and J lost 1 base, with 13 bases between them. The CDR3 region is CASRNRLGSYNEQFF. The DNA for the CDR3 is TGTGCCAGCAGAAATCGACTAGGATCCTACAATGAGCAGTTCTTC.

V and J are TRBV30 and TRBJ1-1; TRBD1 is a possible D gene (5 bases). The V gene's germline CDR1 is GTSNPN and CDR2 SVGIG (reference sequence). The CDR3 has 12 amino acids. The V end was cut by 1 base, the J end by 6 bases, with 9 bases between. CDR3 sequence reads: CAWSEGTPEAFF. CDR3 nucleotides: TGTGCCTGGAGTGAGGGGACCCCTGAAGCTTTCTTT.

The chain couples TRBV7-8 to TRBJ2-1; D is unclear. This CDR3 is 15 amino acids long. Trimming stripped 2 bases from V and 0 bases from J, with 8 bases between. Per the germline V gene, CDR1 is SGHVS and CDR2 is FQNEAQ. CDR3 protein: CASSLLESSYNEQFF. The DNA of the CDR3 is TGTGCCAGCAGCTTACTAGAGAGCTCCTACAATGAGCAGTTCTTC.

The genes are TRBV10-3 and TRBJ1-1; D may be TRBD1 (5 bases). The CDR3 has 13 residues. The V end lost 9 bases, the J end lost 1 base, and 12 bases lay between the germline ends. CDR1 ENHRY and CDR2 SYGVKD come from the germline V gene. The CDR3 region is CAMSGTANTEAFF. The CDR3 DNA reads TGTGCCATGTCCGGGACTGCGAACACTGAAGCTTTCTTT.

The chain recombines TRBV19 with TRBJ1-1; D possibly corresponds to TRBD1 (6 bases). This CDR3 is 16 amino acids long. The ends were cut back, 5 bases at V and 0 bases at J, with 16 bases in the middle. Germline assignment: CDR1 LNHDA and CDR2 SQIVND (reference sequence). The CDR3 here is CASSPPWGPMNTEAFF. The CDR3 DNA follows: TGTGCCAGTAGTCCCCCATGGGGGCCTATGAACACTGAAGCTTTCTTT. The variable domain in full, with the rest retrieved from reference TRBV19 and TRBJ1-1, is DGGITQSPKYLFRKEGQNVTLSCEQNLNHDAMYWYRQDPGQGLRLIYYSQIVNDFQKGDIAEGYSVSREKKESFPLTVTSAQKNPTAFYLCASSPPWGPMNTEAFFGQGTRLTVV.

This clonotype has more than one count but fewer than ten. The DNA of the CDR3 is TGTGCCAGCAGCTTTAGGAACTCCTACGAGCAGTACTTC. Amino acid sequence: CASSFRNSYEQYF. The chain combines TRBV5-6 with TRBJ2-7; D gene unclear. This CDR3 is 13 amino acids long. CDR1 is SGHDT, CDR2 YYEEEE, per germline. The ends were cut back, 2 bases at V and 0 bases at J, with 6 bases in the middle.

This clonotype was seen just once. The chain combines TRBV11-1 with TRBJ1-1; TRBD1 aligns across 9 bases. CDR3 size: 16 residues. From germline, CDR1 is SGHAT and CDR2 FQDESV (reference sequence). V lost 3 bases, J lost 6 bases, and 11 bases stayed unmatched. In nucleotides, the CDR3 is TGTGCCAGCAGCTTGGGTCCCGGGACAGGGAGGCCTGAAGCTTTCTTT. Translating gives CASSLGPGTGRPEAFF.

The chain carries TRBV20-1 and TRBJ2-3; 11 nucleotides align to TRBD2. V was clipped by 0 bases and J by 5 bases; unmatched bases: 7. The CDR3 covers 16 residues. The germline CDR1 and CDR2 sequences are DFQATT and SNEGSKA (reference sequence). CDR3 protein: CSARDRGLAGLDTQYF. The CDR3 bases are TGCAGTGCTAGAGATCGAGGACTAGCGGGCCTAGATACGCAGTATTTT.

The chain is built from TRBV3-1 and TRBJ2-1; a weak D match, TRBD1 (7 bases). Germline CDR1 reads LGHDT; CDR2 reads YNNKEL (reference sequence). Deletions cut 4 bases from V and 8 bases from J, with 15 bases between. This CDR3 is 14 amino acids long. The CDR3 loop reads CASSRTGGPDEQFF. The CDR3 nucleotides read TGTGCCAGCAGCCGGACAGGAGGGCCCGATGAGCAGTTCTTC.

The rearrangement uses TRBV28 and TRBJ2-3; 8 bases match TRBD2. Per the germline V gene, CDR1 is MDHEN and CDR2 is SYDVKM. The V and J ends lost 6 bases and 3 bases, in that order; junction bases with no gene match: 11. The CDR3 has 16 amino acids. CDR3 protein: CASRTTPGLVTDTQYF. The CDR3 DNA reads as TGTGCCAGCAGAACGACCCCGGGACTAGTGACAGATACGCAGTATTTT.

This chain links TRBV28 with TRBJ2-1; D is unresolved. This CDR3 is built from 15 residues. Germline lookup yields CDR1 MDHEN and CDR2 SYDVKM. V was pared by 2 bases and J by 1 base, with 9 bases between. The CDR3 loop reads CASSLMGMSYNEQFF. The CDR3 nucleotides read TGTGCCAGCAGTTTAATGGGGATGTCCTACAATGAGCAGTTCTTC.

This chain joins TRBV12-3 or TRBV12-4 and TRBJ2-3; 7 nucleotides line up with TRBD1. This CDR3 is built from 16 residues. Trimming removed 2 bases from V and 5 bases from J; junction bases left unmatched: 10. CDR3 bases: TGTGCCAGCAGTTTAAGGACAGGCCTAACGAGAGATACGCAGTATTTT. This sequence encodes CASSLRTGLTRDTQYF.